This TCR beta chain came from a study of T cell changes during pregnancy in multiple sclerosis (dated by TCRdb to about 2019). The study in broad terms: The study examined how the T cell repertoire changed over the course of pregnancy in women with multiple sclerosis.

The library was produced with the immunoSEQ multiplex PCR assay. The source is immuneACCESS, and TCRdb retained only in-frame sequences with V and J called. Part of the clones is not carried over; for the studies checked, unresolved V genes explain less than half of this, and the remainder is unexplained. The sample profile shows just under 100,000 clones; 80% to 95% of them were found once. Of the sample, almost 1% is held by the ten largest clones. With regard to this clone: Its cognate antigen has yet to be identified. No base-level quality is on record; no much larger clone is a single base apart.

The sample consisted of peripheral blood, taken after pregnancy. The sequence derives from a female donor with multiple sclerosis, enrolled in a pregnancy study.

CDR3 loop: CASSYSGRNEQFF. The DNA is TGTGCCAGCAGTTACTCGGGGCGCAATGAGCAGTTCTTC. The chain links TRBV6-5 with TRBJ2-1; the D gene is perhaps TRBD1, from 5 matching bases. Trimming removed 0 bases from V and 6 bases from J, leaving 6 bases between the germline ends. From the germline V gene, CDR1 is MNHEY and CDR2 is SVGAGI. CDR3 length: 13 amino acids, cysteine to phenylalanine. CDR3 DNA is the only sequence kept; it has 39 bases, read in frame from the first base.